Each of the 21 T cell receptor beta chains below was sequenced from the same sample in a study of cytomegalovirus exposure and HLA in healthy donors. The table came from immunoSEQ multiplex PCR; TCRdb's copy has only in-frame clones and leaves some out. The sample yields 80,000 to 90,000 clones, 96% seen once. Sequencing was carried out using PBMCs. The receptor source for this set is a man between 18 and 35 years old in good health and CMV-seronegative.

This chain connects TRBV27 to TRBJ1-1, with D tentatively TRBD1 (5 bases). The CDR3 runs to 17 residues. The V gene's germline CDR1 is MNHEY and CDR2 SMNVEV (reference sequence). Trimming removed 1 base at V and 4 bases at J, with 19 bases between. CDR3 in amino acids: CASSLYPPPTGGTEAFF. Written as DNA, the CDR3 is TGTGCCAGCAGTTTATATCCCCCGCCGACGGGGGGCACTGAAGCTTTCTTT.

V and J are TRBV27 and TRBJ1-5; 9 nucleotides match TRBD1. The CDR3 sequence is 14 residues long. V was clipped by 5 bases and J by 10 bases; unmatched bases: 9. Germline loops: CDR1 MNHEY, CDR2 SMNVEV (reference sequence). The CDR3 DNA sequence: TGTGCCAGCAGTCCGTCGACAGGGGGAGGTCCCCAGCATTTT. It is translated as CASSPSTGGGPQHF.

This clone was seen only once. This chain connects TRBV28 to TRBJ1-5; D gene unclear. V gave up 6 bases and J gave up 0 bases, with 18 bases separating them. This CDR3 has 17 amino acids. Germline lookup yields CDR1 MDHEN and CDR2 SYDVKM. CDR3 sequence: CASSQIIDIYSNQPQHF. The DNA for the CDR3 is TGTGCCAGCAGCCAAATCATTGACATCTATAGCAATCAGCCCCAGCATTTT.

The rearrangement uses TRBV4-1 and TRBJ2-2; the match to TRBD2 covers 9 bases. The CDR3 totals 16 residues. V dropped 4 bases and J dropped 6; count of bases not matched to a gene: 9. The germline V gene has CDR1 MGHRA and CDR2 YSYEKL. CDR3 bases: TGCGCCAGCAGCCGGGTCGGTAGCGGGAGTTCCGGGGAGCTGTTTTTT. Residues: CASSRVGSGSSGELFF.

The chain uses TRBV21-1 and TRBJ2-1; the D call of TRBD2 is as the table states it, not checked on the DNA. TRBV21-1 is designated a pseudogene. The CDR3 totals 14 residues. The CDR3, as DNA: TGTGCCAGCAGCAATGTTGGCGGCTACAATGAGCAGTTCTTC. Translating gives CASSNVGGYNEQFF.

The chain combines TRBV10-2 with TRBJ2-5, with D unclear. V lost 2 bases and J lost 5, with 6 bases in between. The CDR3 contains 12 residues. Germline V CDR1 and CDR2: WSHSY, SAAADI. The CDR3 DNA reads TGCGCCAGCAGTGAGACAGCCGAGACCCAGTACTTC. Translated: CASSETAETQYF.

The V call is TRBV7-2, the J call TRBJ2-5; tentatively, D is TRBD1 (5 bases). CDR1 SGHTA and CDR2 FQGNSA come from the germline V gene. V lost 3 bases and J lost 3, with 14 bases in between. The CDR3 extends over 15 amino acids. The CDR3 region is CASSLNGPGKETQYF. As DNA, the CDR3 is TGTGCCAGCAGCTTGAATGGTCCAGGGAAAGAGACCCAGTACTTC.

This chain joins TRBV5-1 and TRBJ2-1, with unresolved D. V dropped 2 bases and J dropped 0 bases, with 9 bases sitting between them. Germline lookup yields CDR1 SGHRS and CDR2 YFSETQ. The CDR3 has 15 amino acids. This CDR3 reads CASSFNSGSYNEQFF. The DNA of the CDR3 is TGCGCCAGCAGCTTCAATAGTGGCTCCTACAATGAGCAGTTCTTC.

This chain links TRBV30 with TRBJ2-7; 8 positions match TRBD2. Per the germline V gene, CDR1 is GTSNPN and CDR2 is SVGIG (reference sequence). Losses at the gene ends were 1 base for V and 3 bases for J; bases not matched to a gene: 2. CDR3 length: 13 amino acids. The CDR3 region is CAWSGSGGYEQYF. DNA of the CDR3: TGTGCCTGGAGTGGCAGCGGGGGCTACGAGCAGTACTTC.

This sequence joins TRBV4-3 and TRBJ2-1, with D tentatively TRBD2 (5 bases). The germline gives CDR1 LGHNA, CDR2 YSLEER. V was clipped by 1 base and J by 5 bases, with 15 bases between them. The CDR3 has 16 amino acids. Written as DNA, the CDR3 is TGCGCCAGCAGCCAAGTAGGCGGGCTACGGGACAATGAGCAGTTCTTC. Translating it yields CASSQVGGLRDNEQFF.

The CDR3 sequence: CAWGEGQVSGNTIYF. The CDR3, as DNA: TGTGCCTGGGGCGAAGGCCAGGTCTCTGGAAACACCATATATTTT. V usage is TRBV30 and J usage is TRBJ1-3, with no clear D. V lost 5 bases to trimming and J lost 0 bases, with 14 bases between them. Germline V gene sequence: CDR1 GTSNPN, CDR2 SVGIG (reference sequence). The CDR3 consists of 15 residues.

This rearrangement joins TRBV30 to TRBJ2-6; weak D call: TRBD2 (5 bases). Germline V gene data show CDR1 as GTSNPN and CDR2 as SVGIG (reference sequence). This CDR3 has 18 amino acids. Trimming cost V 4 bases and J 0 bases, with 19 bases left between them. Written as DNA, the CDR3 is TGTGCCTGGATCGGGCGCCGGGCCGAGGGCTCTGGGGCCAACGTCCTGACTTTC. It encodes CAWIGRRAEGSGANVLTF.

The CDR3 spells CASSFPWTGDEKLFF. CDR3 sequence (DNA): TGTGCCAGCAGCTTTCCGTGGACAGGGGATGAAAAACTGTTTTTT. The chain joins TRBV7-9 to TRBJ1-4, with 9 bases lining up with TRBD1. V lost 3 bases to trimming and J lost 6 bases; unmatched junction nucleotides: 5. Germline V lookup: CDR1 SEHNR, CDR2 FQNEAQ (reference sequence). This CDR3 has 15 residues.

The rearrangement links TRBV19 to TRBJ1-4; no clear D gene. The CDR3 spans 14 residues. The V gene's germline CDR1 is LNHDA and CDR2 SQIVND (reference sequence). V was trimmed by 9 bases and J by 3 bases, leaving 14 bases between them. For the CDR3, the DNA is TGTGCCAGCTCCCGAGGAGGCTCTAATGAAAAACTGTTTTTT. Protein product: CASSRGGSNEKLFF.

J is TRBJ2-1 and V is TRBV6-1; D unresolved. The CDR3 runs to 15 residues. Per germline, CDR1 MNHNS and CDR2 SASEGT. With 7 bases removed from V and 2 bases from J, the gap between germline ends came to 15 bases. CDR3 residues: CASNPTHPPYNEQFF. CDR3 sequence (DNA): TGTGCCAGCAACCCGACACACCCTCCCTACAATGAGCAGTTCTTC.

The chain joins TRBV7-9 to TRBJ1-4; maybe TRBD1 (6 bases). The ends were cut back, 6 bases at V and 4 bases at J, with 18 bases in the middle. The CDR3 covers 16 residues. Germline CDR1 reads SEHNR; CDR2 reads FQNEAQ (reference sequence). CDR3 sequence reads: CASRPTQGNLNEKLFF. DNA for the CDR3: TGTGCCAGCAGACCGACTCAGGGGAACCTTAATGAAAAACTGTTTTTT.

CDR3 sequence reads: CASSRTSSGANVLTF. Here the CDR3 DNA reads TGTGCCAGCAGTCGGACTAGCTCTGGGGCCAACGTCCTGACTTTC. The chain links TRBV6-5 to TRBJ2-6; 7 nucleotides align to TRBD2. J lost 0 bases, V lost 5 bases, and 1 base had no gene match. The CDR3 has 15 residues. From germline, CDR1 is MNHEY and CDR2 SVGAGI.

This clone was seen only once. In DNA form, the CDR3 reads TGTGCCAGCAGTTATAGCCGGGACAATGAGCAGTTCTTC. Translated: CASSYSRDNEQFF. V and J are TRBV27 and TRBJ2-1, with D hard to call. V gave up 4 bases and J gave up 5 bases, with 9 bases separating them. CDR1 is MNHEY, CDR2 SMNVEV, per germline (reference sequence). This CDR3 has 13 amino acids.

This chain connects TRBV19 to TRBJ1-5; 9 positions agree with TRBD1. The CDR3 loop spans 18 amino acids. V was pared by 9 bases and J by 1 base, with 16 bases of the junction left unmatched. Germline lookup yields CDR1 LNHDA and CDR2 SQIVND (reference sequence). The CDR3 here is CARKFEGQGIFSNQPQHF. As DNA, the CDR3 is TGTGCCAGAAAGTTTGAGGGACAGGGTATTTTCAGCAATCAGCCCCAGCATTTT.

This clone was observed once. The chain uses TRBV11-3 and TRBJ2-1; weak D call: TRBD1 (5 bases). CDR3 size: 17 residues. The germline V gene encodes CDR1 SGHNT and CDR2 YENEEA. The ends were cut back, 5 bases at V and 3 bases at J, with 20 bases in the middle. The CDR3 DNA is TGTGCCAGCAGCGACAGAGTGCTTGGCGGCCTCTACAATGAGCAGTTCTTC. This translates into CASSDRVLGGLYNEQFF.

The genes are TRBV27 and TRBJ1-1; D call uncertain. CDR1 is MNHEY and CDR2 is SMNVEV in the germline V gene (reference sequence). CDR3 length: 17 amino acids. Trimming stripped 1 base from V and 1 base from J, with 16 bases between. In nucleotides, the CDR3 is TGTGCCAGCAGTTTATACTGGGGAGGGAGGACGAACACTGAAGCTTTCTTT. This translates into CASSLYWGGRTNTEAFF.